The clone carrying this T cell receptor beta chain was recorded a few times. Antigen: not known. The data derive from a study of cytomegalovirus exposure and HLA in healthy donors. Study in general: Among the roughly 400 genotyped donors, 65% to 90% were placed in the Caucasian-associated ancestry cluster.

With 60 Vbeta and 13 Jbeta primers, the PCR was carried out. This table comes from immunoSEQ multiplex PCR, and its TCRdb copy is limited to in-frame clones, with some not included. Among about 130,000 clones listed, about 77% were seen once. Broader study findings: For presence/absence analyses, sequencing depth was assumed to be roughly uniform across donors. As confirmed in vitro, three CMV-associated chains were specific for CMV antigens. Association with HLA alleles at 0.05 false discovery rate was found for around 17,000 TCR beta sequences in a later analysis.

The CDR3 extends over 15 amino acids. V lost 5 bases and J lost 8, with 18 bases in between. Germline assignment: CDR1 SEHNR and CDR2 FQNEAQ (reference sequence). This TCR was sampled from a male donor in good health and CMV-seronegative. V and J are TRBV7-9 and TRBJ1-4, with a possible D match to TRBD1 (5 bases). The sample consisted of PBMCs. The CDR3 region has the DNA TGTGCCAGCAGCCCCCCTATGGCAGGGCCGGAAAAACTGTTTTTT. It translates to CASSPPMAGPEKLFF.